This T cell receptor (beta chain) was identified in a study of cytomegalovirus exposure and HLA in healthy donors. The CDR3 consists of 13 residues. Trimming shortened V by 7 bases and J by 4 bases, and 12 bases separated the two germline ends. The germline CDR1 and CDR2 sequences are MNHNS and SASEGT. The PCR made use of 60 Vbeta and 13 Jbeta primers. Using immunoSEQ multiplex PCR, the repertoire was profiled, and TCRdb retains in-frame clones only, with some absent. The repertoire holds around 150,000 clones, 75% seen once, with around 4.6% in the top ten. This TCR was recovered from a male donor in good health and CMV-seronegative. The rearrangement joins TRBV6-1 to TRBJ2-3; tentatively, D is TRBD1 (5 bases). The sample was PBMCs. CDR3 nucleotides: TGTGCCAGCACACGGACATTCGCAGATACGCAGTATTTT. Protein: CASTRTFADTQYF.